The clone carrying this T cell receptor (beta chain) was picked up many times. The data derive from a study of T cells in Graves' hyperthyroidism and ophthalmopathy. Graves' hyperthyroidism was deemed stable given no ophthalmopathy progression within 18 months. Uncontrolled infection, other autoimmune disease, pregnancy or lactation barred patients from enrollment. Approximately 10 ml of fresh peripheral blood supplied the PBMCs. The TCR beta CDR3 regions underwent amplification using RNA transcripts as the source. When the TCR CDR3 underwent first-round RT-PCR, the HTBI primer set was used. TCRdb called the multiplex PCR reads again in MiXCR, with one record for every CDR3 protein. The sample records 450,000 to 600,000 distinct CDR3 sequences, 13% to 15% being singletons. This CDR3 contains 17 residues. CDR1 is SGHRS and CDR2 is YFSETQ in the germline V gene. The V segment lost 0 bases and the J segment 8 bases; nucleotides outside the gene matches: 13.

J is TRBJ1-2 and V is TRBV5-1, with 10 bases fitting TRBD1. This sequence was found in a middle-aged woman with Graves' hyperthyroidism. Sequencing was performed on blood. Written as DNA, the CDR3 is TGCGCCAGCAGCTTGGTTATCCCGGGACAGGGGTTCAGCGGCTACACCTTC. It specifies CASSLVIPGQGFSGYTF.